The rows below give T cell receptor beta chains drawn from one sample of a study of blood T cell repertoires in COVID-19. Repertoires were generated with immunoSEQ multiplex PCR, while TCRdb's copy carries only in-frame clones and drops some. This table has 360,000 or so clones, about 90% appearing once. The sample taken for sequencing was PBMCs or T cells enriched from blood (not recorded which). The receptors here all came from a woman under 40 who had been exposed to COVID-19. CDR3s include the opening cysteine and the closing phenylalanine or tryptophan. D genes are given only for firm matches. Clone size is shown for a subset of rows, as once, few, many or a class of expanded clone.

D: .
J: TRBJ2-5
size: .
V: TRBV28
DNA: TGTGCCAGCAGTAAGACTTATGCGGAGACCCAGTACTTC
CDR3: CASSKTYAETQYF

D: .
J: TRBJ1-1
size: .
V: TRBV19
DNA: TGTGCCAGTAGTAAGGTAGGACTGGAAGCTTTCTTT
CDR3: CASSKVGLEAFF

D: TRBD2
J: TRBJ2-4
size: .
V: TRBV19
DNA: TGTGCCAGTACATCCGGCGGGGGAAGGGGCTCCAAAAACATTCAGTACTTC
CDR3: CASTSGGGRGSKNIQYF

D: .
J: TRBJ1-1
size: .
V: TRBV7-8
DNA: TGTGCCAGCAGCTTATTGGCCAAAAATTTGAACACTGAAGCTTTCTTT
CDR3: CASSLLAKNLNTEAFF

D: .
J: TRBJ2-3
size: .
V: TRBV20-1
DNA: TGCAGTGCTAGTTCGGTGGGGGGTTACACAGATACGCAGTATTTT
CDR3: CSASSVGGYTDTQYF

D: TRBD1
J: TRBJ2-1
size: .
V: TRBV19
DNA: TGTGCCAGTAGTATGGCGACCGGACAGGGGGGGGGTGAGCAGTTCTTC
CDR3: CASSMATGQGGGEQFF

D: .
J: TRBJ1-6
size: .
V: TRBV19
DNA: TGTGCCAGTAGTTCGGATTCACCCCTCCACTTT
CDR3: CASSSDSPLHF

D: .
J: TRBJ2-1
size: .
V: TRBV5-1
DNA: TGCGCCAGCAGCCTTAACAATGAGCAGTTCTTC
CDR3: CASSLNNEQFF

D: TRBD2
J: TRBJ2-7
size: .
V: TRBV7-9
DNA: TGTGCCAGCAGCTTAGAGGCGGGAGTGAAGAACGAGCAGTACTTC
CDR3: CASSLEAGVKNEQYF

D: .
J: TRBJ2-1
size: .
V: TRBV19
DNA: TGTGCCAGTAGCCCTAGCTCCTACAATGAGCAGTTCTTC
CDR3: CASSPSSYNEQFF

D: .
J: TRBJ1-1
size: .
V: TRBV19
DNA: TGTGCCAGTAGCCATAACTCACCGCAGGGTGCCACTGAAGCTTTCTTT
CDR3: CASSHNSPQGATEAFF

D: TRBD2
J: TRBJ2-1
size: .
V: TRBV3-1/TRBV3-2
DNA: TGTGCCAGCAGCCTTAGACTAGCGGGTCTGAACAATGAGCAGTTCTTC
CDR3: CASSLRLAGLNNEQFF

D: .
J: TRBJ1-2
size: once
V: TRBV20-1
DNA: TGCAGTGCGGAGACAGAATATGGCTACACCTTC
CDR3: CSAETEYGYTF

D: .
J: TRBJ1-6
size: .
V: TRBV7-8
DNA: TGTGCCAGCAGCTTAGTAGTTATCGCGCCTCATTCACCCCTCCACTTT
CDR3: CASSLVVIAPHSPLHF